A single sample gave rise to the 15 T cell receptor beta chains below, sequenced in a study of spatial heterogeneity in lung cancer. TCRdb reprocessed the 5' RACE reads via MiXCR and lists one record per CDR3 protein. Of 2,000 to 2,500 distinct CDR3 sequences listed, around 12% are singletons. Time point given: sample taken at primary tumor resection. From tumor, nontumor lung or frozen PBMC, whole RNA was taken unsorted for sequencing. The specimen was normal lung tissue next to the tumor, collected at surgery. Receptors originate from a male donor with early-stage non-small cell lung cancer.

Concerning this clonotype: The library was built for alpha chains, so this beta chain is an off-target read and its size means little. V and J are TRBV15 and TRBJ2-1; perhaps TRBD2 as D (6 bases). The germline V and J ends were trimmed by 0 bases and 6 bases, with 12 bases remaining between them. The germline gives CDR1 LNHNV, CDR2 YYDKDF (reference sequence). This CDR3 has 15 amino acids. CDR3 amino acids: CATSREYGGSNEQFF. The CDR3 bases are TGTGCCACCAGCAGAGAGTATGGAGGGAGCAATGAGCAGTTCTTC. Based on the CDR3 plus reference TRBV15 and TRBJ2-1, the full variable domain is DAMVIQNPRYQVTQFGKPVTLSCSQTLNHNVMYWYQQKSSQAPKLLFHYYDKDFNNEADTPDNFQSRRPNTSFCFLDIRSPGLGDTAMYLCATSREYGGSNEQFFGPGTRLTVL.

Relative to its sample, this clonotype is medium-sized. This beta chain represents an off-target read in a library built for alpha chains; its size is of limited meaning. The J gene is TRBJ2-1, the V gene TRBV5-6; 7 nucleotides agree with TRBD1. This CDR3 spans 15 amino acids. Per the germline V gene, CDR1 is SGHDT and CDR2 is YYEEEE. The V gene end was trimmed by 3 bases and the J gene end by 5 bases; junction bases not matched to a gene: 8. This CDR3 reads CASSWGQRTNNEQFF. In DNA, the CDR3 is TGTGCCAGCAGCTGGGGACAGCGAACCAACAATGAGCAGTTCTTC.

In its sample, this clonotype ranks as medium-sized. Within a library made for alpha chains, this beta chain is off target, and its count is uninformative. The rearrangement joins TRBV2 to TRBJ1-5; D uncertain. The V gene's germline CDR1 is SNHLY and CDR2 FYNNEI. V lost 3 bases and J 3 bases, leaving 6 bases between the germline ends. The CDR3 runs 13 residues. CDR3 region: CASSDQPNQPQHF. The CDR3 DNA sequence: TGTGCCAGCAGTGACCAGCCCAATCAGCCCCAGCATTTT.

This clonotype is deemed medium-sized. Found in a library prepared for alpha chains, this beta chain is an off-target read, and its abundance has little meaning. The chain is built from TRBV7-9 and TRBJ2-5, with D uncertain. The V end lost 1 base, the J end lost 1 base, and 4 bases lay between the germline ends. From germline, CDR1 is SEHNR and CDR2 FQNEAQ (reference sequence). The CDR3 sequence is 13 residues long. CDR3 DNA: TGTGCCAGCAGCTTAGACAGCCAAGAGACCCAGTACTTC. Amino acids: CASSLDSQETQYF.

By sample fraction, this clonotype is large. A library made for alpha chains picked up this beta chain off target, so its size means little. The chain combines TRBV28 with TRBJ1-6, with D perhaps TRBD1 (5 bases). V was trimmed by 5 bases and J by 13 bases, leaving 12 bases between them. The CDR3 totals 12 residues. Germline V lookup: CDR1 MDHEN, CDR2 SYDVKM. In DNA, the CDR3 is TGTGCCAGCAGTCTACCTAGGGGCCCCCTCCACTTT. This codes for CASSLPRGPLHF.

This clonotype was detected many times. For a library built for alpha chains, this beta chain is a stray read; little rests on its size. CDR3 bases: TGTGCCAGTAGGCCTTCGGACCGGGGGGCCGGGGAGCTGTTTTTT. Translating gives CASRPSDRGAGELFF. The V gene is TRBV19, the J gene TRBJ2-2; 7 nucleotides match TRBD2. The V gene end was trimmed by 6 bases and the J gene end by 6 bases; junction bases not matched to a gene: 10. There are 15 residues in the CDR3. Germline assignment: CDR1 LNHDA and CDR2 SQIVND (reference sequence). The full variable domain, completed using reference TRBV19 and TRBJ2-2, is DGGITQSPKYLFRKEGQNVTLSCEQNLNHDAMYWYRQDPGQGLRLIYYSQIVNDFQKGDIAEGYSVSREKKESFPLTVTSAQKNPTAFYLCASRPSDRGAGELFFGEGSRLTVL.

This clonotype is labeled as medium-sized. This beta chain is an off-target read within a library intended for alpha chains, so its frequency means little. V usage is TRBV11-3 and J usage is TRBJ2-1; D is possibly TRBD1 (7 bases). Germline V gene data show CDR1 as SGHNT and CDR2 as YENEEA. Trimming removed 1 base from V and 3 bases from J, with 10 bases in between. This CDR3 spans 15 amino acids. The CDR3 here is CASSLGQGGYNEQFF. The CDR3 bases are TGTGCCAGCAGCTTAGGTCAGGGGGGCTACAATGAGCAGTTCTTC.

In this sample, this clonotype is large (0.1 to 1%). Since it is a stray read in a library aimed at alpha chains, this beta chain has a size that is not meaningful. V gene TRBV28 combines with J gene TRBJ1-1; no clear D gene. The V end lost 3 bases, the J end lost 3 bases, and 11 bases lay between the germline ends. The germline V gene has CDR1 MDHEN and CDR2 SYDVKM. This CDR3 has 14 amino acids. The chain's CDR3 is CASSLTNPDTEAFF. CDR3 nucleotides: TGTGCCAGCAGTTTGACGAACCCGGACACTGAAGCTTTCTTT.

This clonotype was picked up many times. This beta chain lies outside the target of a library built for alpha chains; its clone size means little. This chain's CDR3 is CASSLRTRSDEQFF. CDR3 sequence (DNA): TGTGCCAGCAGCTTAAGGACTAGGAGCGATGAGCAGTTCTTC. The chain recombines TRBV7-3 with TRBJ2-1, with 7 nucleotides matching TRBD2. V was clipped by 1 base and J by 8 bases; unmatched bases: 5. The CDR3 spans 14 residues. CDR1 and CDR2 from the germline V gene are SGHTA and FQGTGA.

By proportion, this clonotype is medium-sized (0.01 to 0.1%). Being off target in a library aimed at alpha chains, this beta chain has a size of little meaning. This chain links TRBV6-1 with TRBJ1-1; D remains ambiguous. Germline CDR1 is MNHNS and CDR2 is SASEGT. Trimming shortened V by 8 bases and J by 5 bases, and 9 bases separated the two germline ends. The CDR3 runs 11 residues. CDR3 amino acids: CASLPETEAFF. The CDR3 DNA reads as TGTGCCAGCTTACCGGAAACTGAAGCTTTCTTT.

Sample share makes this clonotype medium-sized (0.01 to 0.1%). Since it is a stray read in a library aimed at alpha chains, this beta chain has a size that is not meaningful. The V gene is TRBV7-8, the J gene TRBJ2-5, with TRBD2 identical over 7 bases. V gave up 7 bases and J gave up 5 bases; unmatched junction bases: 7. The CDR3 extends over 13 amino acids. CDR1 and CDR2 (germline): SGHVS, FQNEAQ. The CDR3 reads CASTRERGETQYF. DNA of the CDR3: TGTGCCAGCACCCGTGAGCGGGGCGAGACCCAGTACTTC.

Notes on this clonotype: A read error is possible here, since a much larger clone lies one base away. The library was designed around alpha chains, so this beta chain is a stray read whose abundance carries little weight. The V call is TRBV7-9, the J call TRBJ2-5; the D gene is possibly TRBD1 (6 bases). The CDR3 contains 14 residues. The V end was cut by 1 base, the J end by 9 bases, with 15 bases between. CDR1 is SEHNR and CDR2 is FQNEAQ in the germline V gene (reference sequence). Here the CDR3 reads CASSLGSGVEAQYF. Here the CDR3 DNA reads TGTGCCAGCAGCTTAGGATCAGGGGTGGAGGCCCAGTACTTC.

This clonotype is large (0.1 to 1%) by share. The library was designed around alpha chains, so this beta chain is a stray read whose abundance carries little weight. CDR3 loop: CASSSRGSGANVLTF. DNA for the CDR3: TGTGCCAGCAGCAGCAGGGGCTCTGGGGCCAACGTCCTGACTTTC. This sequence joins TRBV11-2 and TRBJ2-6, with TRBD1 as a possible D gene (6 bases). This CDR3 has 15 residues. Germline CDR1 is SGHAT and CDR2 is FQNNGV. Trimming took off 5 bases at V and 0 bases at J, with 8 bases between the two ends.

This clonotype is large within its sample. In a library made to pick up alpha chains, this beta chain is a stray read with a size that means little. In nucleotides, the CDR3 is TGTGCCAGCAGACGCGAGGCTATCCGGACAGATACGCAGTATTTT. It encodes CASRREAIRTDTQYF. The V call is TRBV6-5, the J call TRBJ2-3; the D is unclear. This CDR3 has 15 amino acids. The germline V gene has CDR1 MNHEY and CDR2 SVGAGI. Trimming stripped 6 bases from V and 3 bases from J, with 16 bases between.

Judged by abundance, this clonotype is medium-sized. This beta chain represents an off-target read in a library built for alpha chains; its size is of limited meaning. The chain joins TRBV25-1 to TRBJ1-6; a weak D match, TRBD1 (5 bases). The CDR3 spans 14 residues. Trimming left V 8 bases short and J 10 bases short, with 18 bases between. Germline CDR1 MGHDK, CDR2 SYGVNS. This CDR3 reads CASGVGGSRSPLHF. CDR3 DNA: TGTGCCAGCGGGGTTGGGGGAAGTAGATCACCCCTCCACTTT.